The 3 T cell receptor beta chains presented below share a single source sample, sequenced in a study of cytomegalovirus exposure and HLA in healthy donors. The PCR was carried out with 60 Vbeta primers and 13 Jbeta primers. Measured with immunoSEQ multiplex PCR; TCRdb has only the in-frame clones, and not every one. In the table there are roughly 71,000 clones, approximately 78% of which are singletons. The specimen was PBMCs. These receptors all come from a girl aged 5-17 years in good health and CMV-seropositive.

V and J are TRBV2 and TRBJ2-1, with unresolved D. Between the trimmed V and J ends, which lost 1 base and 4 bases, there was a span of 17 bases. CDR1 and CDR2 from the germline V gene are SNHLY and FYNNEI. The CDR3 has 17 amino acids. DNA for the CDR3: TGTGCCAGCAGTGAAGGAAGCGCAAGCCTTCTTTACAATGAGCAGTTCTTC. It specifies CASSEGSASLLYNEQFF. The full variable domain, with the rest looked up from reference TRBV2 and TRBJ2-1, is EPEVTQTPSHQVTQMGQEVILRCVPISNHLYFYWYRQILGQKVEFLVSFYNNEISEKSEIFDDQFSVERPDGSNFTLKIRSTKLEDSAMYFCASSEGSASLLYNEQFFGPGTRLTVL.

The chain combines TRBV6-1 with TRBJ1-2; TRBD1 might be the D (5 bases). The V gene's germline CDR1 is MNHNS and CDR2 SASEGT. The CDR3 has 15 residues. V dropped 1 base and J dropped 3 bases, with 12 bases sitting between them. CDR3 in amino acids: CASSEVGASDYGYTF. The DNA of the CDR3 is TGTGCCAGCAGTGAAGTTGGGGCTTCGGACTATGGCTACACCTTC.

This rearrangement joins TRBV29-1 to TRBJ1-5; 8 bases match TRBD1. Per the germline V gene, CDR1 is SQVTM and CDR2 is ANQGSEA. This CDR3 is built from 15 residues. With V trimmed by 2 bases and J by 5 bases, 8 bases remained unmatched. The chain's CDR3 is CSVENGQGRDQPQHF. The CDR3 coding sequence is TGCAGCGTTGAAAACGGACAGGGTAGGGATCAGCCCCAGCATTTT. Looking up the rest from reference TRBV29-1 and TRBJ1-5 gives the full variable domain: SAVISQKPSRDICQRGTSLTIQCQVDSQVTMMFWYRQQPGQSLTLIATANQGSEATYESGFVIDKFPISRPNLTFSTLTVSNMSPEDSSIYLCSVENGQGRDQPQHFGDGTRLSIL.